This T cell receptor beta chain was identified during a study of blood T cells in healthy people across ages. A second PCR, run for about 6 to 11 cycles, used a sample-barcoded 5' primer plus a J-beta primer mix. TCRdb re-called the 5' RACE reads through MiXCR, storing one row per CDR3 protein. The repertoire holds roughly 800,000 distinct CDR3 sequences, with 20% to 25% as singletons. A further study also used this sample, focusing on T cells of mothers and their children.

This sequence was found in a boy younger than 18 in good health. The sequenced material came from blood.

In DNA, the CDR3 is TGTGCCAGCAGCTCCGGGCCGGAACAGGGTCGCACAGATACGCAGTATTTT. It translates to CASSSGPEQGRTDTQYF. J is TRBJ2-3 and V is TRBV7-6; a possible D gene is TRBD1 (6 bases). The CDR3 contains 17 residues. Germline loops: CDR1 SGHVS, CDR2 FNYEAQ. Trimming pared 4 bases from V and 1 base from J, leaving 18 bases between.